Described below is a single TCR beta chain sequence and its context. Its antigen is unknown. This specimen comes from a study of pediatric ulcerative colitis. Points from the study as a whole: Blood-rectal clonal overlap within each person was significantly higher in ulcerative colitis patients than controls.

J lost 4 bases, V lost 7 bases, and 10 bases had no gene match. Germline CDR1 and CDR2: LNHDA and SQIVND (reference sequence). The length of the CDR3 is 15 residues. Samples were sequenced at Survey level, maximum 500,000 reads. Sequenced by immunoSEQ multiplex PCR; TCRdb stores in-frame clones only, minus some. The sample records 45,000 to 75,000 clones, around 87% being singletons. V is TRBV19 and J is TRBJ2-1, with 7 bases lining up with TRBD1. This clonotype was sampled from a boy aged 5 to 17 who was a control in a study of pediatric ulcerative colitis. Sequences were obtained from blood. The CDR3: CASMEGGASYNEQFF. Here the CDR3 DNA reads TGTGCCAGTATGGAAGGGGGCGCCTCGTACAATGAGCAGTTCTTC.